A selection of T cell receptor beta chains follows, all from one sample in a study of CD8+ T cells in alopecia areata. The table came from immunoSEQ multiplex PCR; TCRdb's copy has only in-frame clones and leaves some out. The sample lists approximately 99,000 clones; 59% were seen once. Sample: CD8+ T cells sorted from blood. The receptor source for this set is a human donor in good health. Both conserved end residues are part of each CDR3. Each record gives: J gene, V gene, D gene, clone size, CDR3 DNA, CDR3 protein. The D gene is left open where the match is weak. Part of the rows lack a size; the others show once, few, many or a class for expanded clones.

j_call: TRBJ2-1; v_call: TRBV18; d_call: .; clone_size: few; cdr3_nt: TGTGCCAGCTCACCAAAGACTACCATCGTAGCTCTAAGCTCCTACAATGAGCAGTTCTTC; cdr3_aa: CASSPKTTIVALSSYNEQFF
j_call: TRBJ2-1; v_call: TRBV7-2; d_call: TRBD2; clone_size: .; cdr3_nt: TGTGCCAGCAGTTCAATGACTAGCGGGGGGATGCAGTTCTTC; cdr3_aa: CASSSMTSGGMQFF
j_call: TRBJ2-5; v_call: TRBV4-3; d_call: .; clone_size: .; cdr3_nt: TGCGCCAGCAGCCAGGCACAGGGGACGGGGGCAGAGACCCAGTACTTC; cdr3_aa: CASSQAQGTGAETQYF
j_call: TRBJ2-3; v_call: TRBV5-6; d_call: .; clone_size: .; cdr3_nt: TGTGCCAGCAGCCTGCCCACAGATACGCAGTATTTT; cdr3_aa: CASSLPTDTQYF
j_call: TRBJ2-5; v_call: TRBV28; d_call: .; clone_size: .; cdr3_nt: TGTGCCAGCAGTAAACGGGGACAAGAGACCCAGTACTTC; cdr3_aa: CASSKRGQETQYF
j_call: TRBJ2-2; v_call: TRBV9; d_call: .; clone_size: .; cdr3_nt: TGTGCCAGCAGCGTCGAATATCCCGGGGAGCTGTTTTTT; cdr3_aa: CASSVEYPGELFF
j_call: TRBJ1-1; v_call: TRBV5-1; d_call: .; clone_size: .; cdr3_nt: TGCGCCAGCAGCCCCGTTGGCGGCCTTATGACTTTCTTT; cdr3_aa: CASSPVGGLMTFF
j_call: TRBJ1-2; v_call: TRBV28; d_call: .; clone_size: .; cdr3_nt: TGTGCCAGCAGTTTTTCACACAGGGTCGGCCACTATGGCTACACCTTC; cdr3_aa: CASSFSHRVGHYGYTF
j_call: TRBJ2-1; v_call: TRBV7-6; d_call: .; clone_size: .; cdr3_nt: TGTGCCAGCAGCTTAAAAAGAGATGAGCAGTTCTTC; cdr3_aa: CASSLKRDEQFF
j_call: TRBJ2-5; v_call: TRBV6-5; d_call: .; clone_size: .; cdr3_nt: TGTGCCAGCAGTTACTCGAGGGGGTCACCCCGAGAGACCCAGTACTTC; cdr3_aa: CASSYSRGSPRETQYF
j_call: TRBJ1-2; v_call: TRBV29-1; d_call: .; clone_size: few; cdr3_nt: TGCAGCGTTGACGGGAGTTGGTATGGCTACACCTTC; cdr3_aa: CSVDGSWYGYTF
j_call: TRBJ1-6; v_call: TRBV30; d_call: .; clone_size: .; cdr3_nt: TGTGCCTGGCAACTTGGTTCCTCAAACAATTCACCCCTCCACTTT; cdr3_aa: CAWQLGSSNNSPLHF
j_call: TRBJ2-1; v_call: TRBV7-2; d_call: .; clone_size: .; cdr3_nt: TGTGCCAGCAGCTTAGGGTATGGACTCTCGAATGAGCAGTTCTTC; cdr3_aa: CASSLGYGLSNEQFF
j_call: TRBJ2-1; v_call: TRBV9; d_call: TRBD2; clone_size: .; cdr3_nt: TGTGCCAGCAGCCCTGGTAGCGGGGGGACAAATGAGCAGTTCTTC; cdr3_aa: CASSPGSGGTNEQFF
j_call: TRBJ2-1; v_call: TRBV12-5; d_call: .; clone_size: once; cdr3_nt: TGTGCTAGTGGCCTGGGGGGGCTTGGTGAGCAGTTCTTC; cdr3_aa: CASGLGGLGEQFF
j_call: TRBJ1-6; v_call: TRBV4-1; d_call: .; clone_size: .; cdr3_nt: TGCGCCAGCAGCCAAGATCGGACGGGTGGGGCACCCCTCCACTTT; cdr3_aa: CASSQDRTGGAPLHF
j_call: TRBJ2-5; v_call: TRBV7-9; d_call: TRBD2; clone_size: .; cdr3_nt: TGTGCCAGCAGCGAGGGACTATTCCAAGAGACCCAGTACTTC; cdr3_aa: CASSEGLFQETQYF
j_call: TRBJ1-1; v_call: TRBV19; d_call: .; clone_size: few; cdr3_nt: TGTGCCAGTAGTCCGGGGACGATGAACACTGAAGCTTTCTTT; cdr3_aa: CASSPGTMNTEAFF
j_call: TRBJ2-7; v_call: TRBV28; d_call: .; clone_size: .; cdr3_nt: TGTGCCAGCAGTACCGGGGAAACCTACGAGCAGTACTTC; cdr3_aa: CASSTGETYEQYF
j_call: TRBJ2-6; v_call: TRBV2; d_call: .; clone_size: .; cdr3_nt: TGTGCCAGCCCACGCAAAAAGATGGTGCTCAAGAGCTCTGGGGCCAACGTCCTGACTTTC; cdr3_aa: CASPRKKMVLKSSGANVLTF
j_call: TRBJ2-5; v_call: TRBV13; d_call: .; clone_size: .; cdr3_nt: TGTGCCAGCAGCCACTTGCAGGGTGGGGAGCCGCAAGAGACCCAGTACTTC; cdr3_aa: CASSHLQGGEPQETQYF
j_call: TRBJ2-5; v_call: TRBV11-2; d_call: .; clone_size: .; cdr3_nt: TGTGCCAGCAGCTTATGGGCGGGTACCAAAGAGACCCAGTACTTC; cdr3_aa: CASSLWAGTKETQYF
j_call: TRBJ1-6; v_call: TRBV7-9; d_call: .; clone_size: few; cdr3_nt: TGTGCCAGCAGCTTTGCGCAGGACGAATCCTATAATTCACCCCTCCACTTT; cdr3_aa: CASSFAQDESYNSPLHF
j_call: TRBJ2-2; v_call: TRBV11-2; d_call: .; clone_size: .; cdr3_nt: TGTGCCAGCACAAACACCGGGGAGCTGTTTTTT; cdr3_aa: CASTNTGELFF
j_call: TRBJ2-1; v_call: TRBV11-1; d_call: TRBD2; clone_size: few; cdr3_nt: TGTGCCAGCACCCCGGGGACTAGCGGTTACAATGAGCAGTTCTTC; cdr3_aa: CASTPGTSGYNEQFF
j_call: TRBJ2-7; v_call: TRBV7-8; d_call: .; clone_size: .; cdr3_nt: TGTGCCAGCAGCTTAGGAGGACGCGACGAGCAGTACTTC; cdr3_aa: CASSLGGRDEQYF
j_call: TRBJ2-7; v_call: TRBV2; d_call: .; clone_size: .; cdr3_nt: TGTGCCAGCAGTGGTTCTCCTAATACCGAGCAGTACTTC; cdr3_aa: CASSGSPNTEQYF
j_call: TRBJ2-1; v_call: TRBV7-8; d_call: .; clone_size: .; cdr3_nt: TGTGCCAGCAGCTTAGAGGTAGACAATGAGCAGTTCTTC; cdr3_aa: CASSLEVDNEQFF
j_call: TRBJ2-5; v_call: TRBV7-2; d_call: .; clone_size: few; cdr3_nt: TGTGCCAGCAGCTTCGGGCGGGACGACCAAGAGACCCAGTACTTC; cdr3_aa: CASSFGRDDQETQYF
j_call: TRBJ1-2; v_call: TRBV5-1; d_call: .; clone_size: .; cdr3_nt: TGCGCCAGCAGCTTGGGACTTGGCTACACCTTC; cdr3_aa: CASSLGLGYTF
j_call: TRBJ2-1; v_call: TRBV27; d_call: TRBD1; clone_size: .; cdr3_nt: TGTGCCAGCAGCCCGCATCATGTGGTCGTTATTAGACAGGGGGCGCGGAATGAGCAGTTCTTC; cdr3_aa: CASSPHHVVVIRQGARNEQFF
j_call: TRBJ2-2; v_call: TRBV4-2; d_call: TRBD1; clone_size: .; cdr3_nt: TGTGCCAGCAGCCAAGAAACAGGGGGTCCCGGGGAGCTGTTTTTT; cdr3_aa: CASSQETGGPGELFF
j_call: TRBJ1-4; v_call: TRBV5-6; d_call: TRBD1; clone_size: once; cdr3_nt: TGTGCCAGCAGCTTGGGACAGGGATTTGAAAAACTGTTTTTT; cdr3_aa: CASSLGQGFEKLFF
j_call: TRBJ1-2; v_call: TRBV29-1; d_call: TRBD1; clone_size: .; cdr3_nt: TGCAGCGTTCCGGACAGGGTGGGCGGCTACACCTTC; cdr3_aa: CSVPDRVGGYTF
j_call: TRBJ2-7; v_call: TRBV4-3; d_call: .; clone_size: .; cdr3_nt: TGCGCCAGCAGCCAAGATCAGCCAGGACCCTACGAGCAGTACTTC; cdr3_aa: CASSQDQPGPYEQYF
j_call: TRBJ1-5; v_call: TRBV6-1; d_call: TRBD1; clone_size: .; cdr3_nt: TGTGCCAGCAGCTCCGGGACAGAAAATCAGCCCCAGCATTTT; cdr3_aa: CASSSGTENQPQHF
j_call: TRBJ1-2; v_call: TRBV28; d_call: TRBD1; clone_size: .; cdr3_nt: TGTGCCAGCAGTGCCCCCCAGGAGTCTACAAGACAGGGCTATGGCTACACCTTC; cdr3_aa: CASSAPQESTRQGYGYTF
j_call: TRBJ2-2; v_call: TRBV4-3; d_call: .; clone_size: few; cdr3_nt: TGCGCCAGCAGCCTATTCGGGGGTAGGACCGGGGAGCTGTTTTTT; cdr3_aa: CASSLFGGRTGELFF
j_call: TRBJ1-2; v_call: TRBV5-1; d_call: .; clone_size: .; cdr3_nt: TGCGCCAGCAGCTTGGATGGCGGGTTCGGGCGAGGCTACACCTTC; cdr3_aa: CASSLDGGFGRGYTF
j_call: TRBJ1-1; v_call: TRBV27; d_call: .; clone_size: .; cdr3_nt: TGTGCCAGCAGTTTGGGCCCGAACACTGAAGCTTTCTTT; cdr3_aa: CASSLGPNTEAFF
j_call: TRBJ1-2; v_call: TRBV29-1; d_call: .; clone_size: .; cdr3_nt: TGCAGCGTTATGGTGGGGGACGACTATGGCTACACCTTC; cdr3_aa: CSVMVGDDYGYTF
j_call: TRBJ2-2; v_call: TRBV2; d_call: TRBD2; clone_size: few; cdr3_nt: TGTGCCAGCAGTGAACTTCACAGCGGGGGGGCGAACACCGGGGAGCTGTTTTTT; cdr3_aa: CASSELHSGGANTGELFF
j_call: TRBJ2-7; v_call: TRBV4-2; d_call: .; clone_size: few; cdr3_nt: TGTGCCAGCAGCCAAGAGGGGGACGGAAGCTCCTACGAGCAGTACTTC; cdr3_aa: CASSQEGDGSSYEQYF
j_call: TRBJ2-3; v_call: TRBV9; d_call: .; clone_size: .; cdr3_nt: TGTGCCAGCAGCGTAGGGGGGATCCCAGATACGCAGTATTTT; cdr3_aa: CASSVGGIPDTQYF
j_call: TRBJ2-3; v_call: TRBV6-5; d_call: .; clone_size: .; cdr3_nt: TGTGCCAGCAGAGCGGCGTCTAGCACAGATACGCAGTATTTT; cdr3_aa: CASRAASSTDTQYF
j_call: TRBJ2-1; v_call: TRBV7-2; d_call: TRBD2; clone_size: few; cdr3_nt: TGTGCCAGCAGCTTGGAGACTAGCGCCTATGAGCAGTTCTTC; cdr3_aa: CASSLETSAYEQFF
j_call: TRBJ1-6; v_call: TRBV4-2; d_call: .; clone_size: .; cdr3_nt: TGTGCCAGCAGCCGCGACCCCAATTCACCCCTCCACTTT; cdr3_aa: CASSRDPNSPLHF
j_call: TRBJ2-5; v_call: TRBV6-5; d_call: .; clone_size: few; cdr3_nt: TGTGCCAGCAGTCCCAGGGGCCAAGGGGAGACCCAGTACTTC; cdr3_aa: CASSPRGQGETQYF
j_call: TRBJ2-2; v_call: TRBV7-8; d_call: .; clone_size: .; cdr3_nt: TGTGCCAGCAGCTTAGGGCACAACACCGGGGAGCTGTTTTTT; cdr3_aa: CASSLGHNTGELFF